This note documents a single TCR beta chain sequence. How the authors handled the data: From reference gene primer amplification, estimates of nucleated cell counts were derived. Sequencing was performed with immunoSEQ multiplex PCR; in TCRdb, only in-frame clones are kept and a portion is missing. V and J calls and clone size are copied from that table; D and trimming were computed from the DNA. The sample shows about 250,000 clones, about nine tenths of them seen only once. The data originate from a study of blood T cell repertoires in COVID-19. About the research overall: Sites across the United States, Italy and Spain contributed samples from acute and convalescent COVID-19. PBMCs, B-cell-depleted T cells, or T cells were the source of the cDNA or gDNA that made up the material.

The CDR3 length is 19 residues. Germline CDR1 ENHRY, CDR2 SYGVKD. V lost 2 bases, J lost 2 bases, and 10 bases stayed unmatched. The chain joins TRBV10-3 to TRBJ2-3, with 13 bases fitting TRBD2. Sequencing used peripheral blood. The TCR was taken from a woman aged 35 to 49 who had recovered from COVID-19. The CDR3 protein is CAISETGLGTSGITDTQYF. In DNA form, the CDR3 reads TGTGCCATCAGTGAGACGGGGCTTGGGACTAGCGGGATCACAGATACGCAGTATTTT.